A selection of T cell receptor beta chains follows, all from one sample in a study of T cell responses to AZD1222 COVID-19 vaccine. Repertoires were generated with immunoSEQ multiplex PCR, while TCRdb's copy carries only in-frame clones and drops some. The sample records roughly 170,000 clones, approximately 90% being singletons. The sample was peripheral blood, taken on day 0 of AZD1222 vaccination. The receptors shown here come from an adult in good health. The CDR3 runs from the conserved cysteine through the conserved F or W. Each record gives: CDR3 protein, CDR3 DNA, D gene, V gene, J gene, clone size. The D gene is left open where the match is weak. Size tells how often a clone was seen (once, few, many) or the class of an expanded clone, and some rows leave it out.

CASSGNSLQGTQYF	TGTGCCAGCAGCGGGAACTCCTTACAGGGGACCCAGTACTTC	NA	TRBV9	TRBJ2-5	NA
CASSQQTVPNNSPLHF	TGTGCCAGCAGCCAGCAGACAGTACCTAATAATTCACCCCTCCACTTT	NA	TRBV4-2	TRBJ1-6	NA
CASSPSFGATNEKLFF	TGTGCCAGCAGCCCGTCGTTCGGTGCAACTAATGAAAAACTGTTTTTT	NA	TRBV3-1/TRBV3-2	TRBJ1-4	NA
CASSEYLQGNEQFF	TGTGCCAGCAGCGAGTACCTACAGGGGAATGAGCAGTTCTTC	TRBD1	TRBV11-2	TRBJ2-1	few
CASSRQGPNTEAFF	TGTGCCAGCAGCCGACAGGGCCCGAACACTGAAGCTTTCTTT	TRBD1	TRBV14	TRBJ1-1	NA
CASSLGGAGNQPQHF	TGTGCCAGCAGCTTAGGAGGGGCCGGCAATCAGCCCCAGCATTTT	NA	TRBV13	TRBJ1-5	NA
CASSPGGTTNTGELFF	TGCGCCAGCAGCCCCGGCGGGACCACGAACACCGGGGAGCTGTTTTTT	NA	TRBV5-1	TRBJ2-2	NA
CAWSFRREETQYF	TGTGCCTGGAGCTTTCGCAGGGAAGAGACCCAGTACTTC	NA	TRBV30	TRBJ2-5	NA
CASLGTSTEAFF	TGTGCCAGCCTGGGTACTTCGACTGAAGCTTTCTTT	NA	TRBV7-8	TRBJ1-1	NA
CASSQDGQETQYF	TGTGCCAGCAGCCAGGACGGCCAAGAGACCCAGTACTTC	NA	TRBV14	TRBJ2-5	NA
CASSLAGTANASAFF	TGTGCCAGCAGCTTAGCGGGGACAGCCAATGCCTCAGCTTTCTTT	TRBD1	TRBV7-9	TRBJ1-1	NA
CASSPTDQPQHF	TGTGCCAGCAGTCCGACGGATCAGCCCCAGCATTTT	NA	TRBV12-3/TRBV12-4	TRBJ1-5	NA
CASSDKKQGEDYGYTF	TGTGCCAGCAGCGACAAGAAACAGGGGGAAGACTATGGCTACACCTTC	TRBD1	TRBV7-9	TRBJ1-2	NA
CASSLELGRGLGEQYF	TGTGCCAGCAGCTTGGAGTTGGGGAGGGGGCTGGGCGAGCAGTACTTC	NA	TRBV5-4	TRBJ2-7	NA
CASSQDWGAPLHF	TGTGCCAGCAGCCAAGATTGGGGGGCCCCCCTCCACTTT	NA	TRBV3-1/TRBV3-2	TRBJ1-6	NA
CASSRDRGPAGEAFF	TGTGCCAGCAGCCGGGACAGGGGGCCTGCCGGTGAAGCTTTCTTT	TRBD1	TRBV6-5	TRBJ1-1	NA
CASSLRTPGNTIYF	TGTGCCAGCAGCTTGCGGACACCTGGAAACACCATATATTTT	NA	TRBV5-5	TRBJ1-3	NA
CASSLEGLGGTDTQYF	TGCGCCAGCAGCTTGGAAGGACTAGGGGGCACAGATACGCAGTATTTT	TRBD2	TRBV5-1	TRBJ2-3	NA
CASSQVSATNEKLFF	TGCGCCAGCAGCCAAGTTTCGGCAACTAATGAAAAACTGTTTTTT	NA	TRBV4-1	TRBJ1-4	NA
CASSESGGAYEQFF	TGTGCCAGCAGTGAATCGGGGGGGGCCTATGAGCAGTTCTTC	TRBD2	TRBV6-1	TRBJ2-1	NA